This entry is about one T cell receptor (beta chain). The record originates from a study of shared clonotypes between healthy human individuals. The data were produced by immunoSEQ multiplex PCR, yet TCRdb's version contains in-frame clones alone and is incomplete. The sample records approximately 2,000,000 clones, about 94% being singletons. Naive CD8 cells were CD45RO-negative, positively selected for CCR7, excluding terminally differentiated effector memory CD45RA+ cells. Sample: naive CD8+ T cells from PBMCs. The source of this sequence is a young man in good health. Some clones in this sample may be carry-over from other donors' samples.

CDR3 in amino acids: CATSRDRRGIHNEQFF. The CDR3, as DNA: TGTGCCACCAGCAGAGATCGCCGCGGGATACACAATGAGCAGTTCTTC. The V call is TRBV15, the J call TRBJ2-1, with a tentative D call TRBD2 (6 bases). V was pared by 0 bases and J by 5 bases, with 14 bases between. Germline V gene data show CDR1 as LNHNV and CDR2 as YYDKDF (reference sequence). The CDR3 is made up of 16 amino acids. Full variable domain (remainder filled in from reference TRBV15 and TRBJ2-1): DAMVIQNPRYQVTQFGKPVTLSCSQTLNHNVMYWYQQKSSQAPKLLFHYYDKDFNNEADTPDNFQSRRPNTSFCFLDIRSPGLGDTAMYLCATSRDRRGIHNEQFFGPGTRLTVL.